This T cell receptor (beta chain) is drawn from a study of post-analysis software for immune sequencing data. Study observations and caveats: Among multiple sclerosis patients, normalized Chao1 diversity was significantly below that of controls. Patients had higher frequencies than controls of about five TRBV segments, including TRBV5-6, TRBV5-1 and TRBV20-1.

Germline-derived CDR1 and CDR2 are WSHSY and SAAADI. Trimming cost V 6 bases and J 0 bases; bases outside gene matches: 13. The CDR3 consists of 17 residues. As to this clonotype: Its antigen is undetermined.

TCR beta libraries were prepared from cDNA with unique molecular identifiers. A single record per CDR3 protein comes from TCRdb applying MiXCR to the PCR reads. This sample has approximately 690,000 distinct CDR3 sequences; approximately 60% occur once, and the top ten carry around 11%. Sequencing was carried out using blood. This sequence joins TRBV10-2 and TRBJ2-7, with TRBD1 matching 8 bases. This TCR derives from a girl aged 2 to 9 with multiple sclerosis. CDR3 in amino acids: CASSEEGTGRASYEQYF. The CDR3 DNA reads TGCGCCAGCAGCGAGGAGGGGACAGGTCGAGCCTCCTACGAGCAGTACTTC.